This T cell receptor (beta chain) came from a study of regulatory and conventional T cells in breast cancer (dated by TCRdb to 2014 to 2015). Details on this clonotype: What this receptor recognizes is not known. No per-base quality is available; no much larger clone lies one base away.

From cysteine to phenylalanine, the CDR3 is 13 amino acids long. Only CDR3 DNA remains: 39 bases, in frame from the first base. V loses 4 bases of germline sequence and J loses 2 bases, and the interval between the two ends is 9 bases. CDR1 and CDR2, looked up from the germline V gene, are MNHEY and SVGAGI. The library was obtained by PCR. TCRdb lists the instrument as 454 GS FLX Titanium. The public sequencing data were trimmed at Q25 with fastp and processed into clonotypes with MiXCR by TCRdb, which kept only in-frame beta chains. Rows with one shared CDR3 protein collapse into an entry with the most common genes and DNA. This sample has 650 to 700 distinct CDR3 sequences in its table, and 32% of those were observed once. The ten largest clones represent less than 15% of the sample.

The rearrangement joined TRBV6-5 to TRBJ2-7; the D gene remains uncertain. The clonotype comes from a female donor with breast cancer. Sample: regulatory T cells from blood. The encoded CDR3 is CASSSPKTYEQYF. The base sequence is TGTGCCAGCAGTTCCCCCAAGACCTACGAGCAGTACTTC.